This paragraph reports one T cell receptor beta chain. No antigen is known for it. Germline V gene lookup returns CDR1 SGHKS and CDR2 YYEKEE (reference sequence). The CDR3 is 13 residues long. Trimming cost V 2 bases and J 8 bases; bases outside gene matches: 4. The data derive from a study of cytomegalovirus exposure and HLA in healthy donors. General study results and limits: Researchers reportedly found TCR beta sequences accurately predicted most subjects' HLA-A and HLA-B alleles. Later analysis found that TCR beta chains associated with HLA were more clonally expanded than other, equally common chains.

This PCR relied on a set of 60 Vbeta primers and 13 Jbeta primers. Only in-frame clones appear in the TCRdb table, and some are missing; sequencing was by immunoSEQ multiplex PCR. The sample gives 150,000 or so clones, around 75% of which show up once; more than 3% is in the top ten. The rearrangement joins TRBV5-5 to TRBJ1-2; TRBD1 aligns across 9 bases. This TCR was sampled from a male donor in good health and CMV-seronegative. The sequencing sample was made of PBMCs. The CDR3 bases are TGTGCCAGCAGCTTTACAGGGGGCATCGGCTACACCTTC. It codes for CASSFTGGIGYTF.